These 7 T cell receptor beta chains were all obtained from the same sample, sequenced in a study of OX40 agonist ivuxolimab in advanced cancers. TCRdb's table, derived via immunoSEQ multiplex PCR, lists solely in-frame clones and lacks some. The sample includes about 40,000 clones, about 85% of them seen just once. Sequences were derived from CD4+ or CD8+ T cells sorted from blood, sampled in a trial of the OX40 agonist ivuxolimab. These TCRs come from an adult with an advanced solid tumor such as melanoma, head and neck, liver or kidney cancer.

The chain links TRBV29-1 to TRBJ1-1, with TRBD1 identical over 7 bases. The CDR3 loop spans 12 amino acids. Germline assignment: CDR1 SQVTM and CDR2 ANQGSEA. Unmatched junction bases numbered 3, after V lost 3 bases and J lost 5 bases. CDR3 sequence: CSVDLQGTEAFF. In DNA, the CDR3 is TGCAGCGTTGATCTACAGGGGACTGAAGCTTTCTTT.

The rearrangement uses TRBV5-4 and TRBJ1-1, with D unresolved. CDR3 length equals 15 residues. The germline V and J ends were trimmed by 4 bases and 4 bases, with 17 bases remaining between them. Germline CDR1 is SGHNT and CDR2 is YYREEE (reference sequence). The CDR3 sequence: CASSRRWGSFTEAFF. The CDR3 region has the DNA TGTGCCAGCAGCCGGCGGTGGGGAAGTTTCACTGAAGCTTTCTTT.

This clone was counted once. Other DNA sequences from this sample encode an identical CDR3 as well. J is TRBJ1-2 and V is TRBV9; no clear D. CDR1 SGDLS and CDR2 YYNGEE come from the germline V gene. Trimming removed 0 bases at V and 8 bases at J, with 5 bases between. The length of the CDR3 is 11 residues. The CDR3 protein is CASSVGYGYTF. The CDR3 bases are TGTGCCAGCAGCGTAGGGTACGGCTACACCTTC.

This rearrangement joins TRBV13 to TRBJ2-5; TRBD2 matches 10 bases. The CDR3 extends over 19 amino acids. Germline values: CDR1 PRHDT, CDR2 FYEKMQ (reference sequence). With V trimmed by 4 bases and J by 4 bases, 18 bases remained unmatched. The CDR3, as DNA: TGTGCCAGCAGCTCCCCCTTAGCGGGAGGTCATACAGGGGGAGAGACCCAGTACTTC. It is translated as CASSSPLAGGHTGGETQYF.

This chain connects TRBV7-8 to TRBJ2-7; 11 bases fit TRBD2. This CDR3 is 11 amino acids long. With V trimmed by 10 bases and J by 6 bases, 2 bases remained unmatched. Germline V gene sequence: CDR1 SGHVS, CDR2 FQNEAQ. The CDR3 DNA is TGTGCCATCACTAGCGGGGGCGAGCAGTACTTC. Residues: CAITSGGEQYF.

The rearrangement joins TRBV6-5 to TRBJ1-4; the D gene is possibly TRBD1 (5 bases). Germline values: CDR1 MNHEY, CDR2 SVGAGI. CDR3 length equals 15 residues. The ends were cut back, 2 bases at V and 5 bases at J, with 12 bases in the middle. CDR3 in DNA: TGTGCCAGCAGTTACGAGGGGATGTGGAATGAAAAACTGTTTTTT. It translates to CASSYEGMWNEKLFF.

Concerning this clone itself: The junction departs from germline at one end; a sequencing error may be responsible. The chain is built from TRBV9 and TRBJ2-7; no definite D call. Germline V CDR1 and CDR2: SGDLS, YYNGEE. The CDR3 has 14 amino acids. CDR3 in amino acids: CASGVGSDSYEQYF. Here the CDR3 DNA reads TGTGCCAGCGGCGTGGGGTCTGACTCCTACGAGCAGTACTTC.